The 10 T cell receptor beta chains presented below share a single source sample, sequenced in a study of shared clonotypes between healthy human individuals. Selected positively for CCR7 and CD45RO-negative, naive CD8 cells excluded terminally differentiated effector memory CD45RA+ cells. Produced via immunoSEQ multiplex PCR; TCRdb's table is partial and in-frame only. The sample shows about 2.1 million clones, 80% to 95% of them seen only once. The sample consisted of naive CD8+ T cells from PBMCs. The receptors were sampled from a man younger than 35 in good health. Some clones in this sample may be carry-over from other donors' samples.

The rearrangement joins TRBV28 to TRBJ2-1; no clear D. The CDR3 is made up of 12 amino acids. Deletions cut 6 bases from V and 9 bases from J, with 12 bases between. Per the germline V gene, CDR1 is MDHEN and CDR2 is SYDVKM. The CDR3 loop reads CASSPPVGEQFF. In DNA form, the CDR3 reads TGTGCCAGCAGCCCGCCTGTTGGTGAGCAGTTCTTC. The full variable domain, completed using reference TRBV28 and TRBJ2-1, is DVKVTQSSRYLVKRTGEKVFLECVQDMDHENMFWYRQDPGLGLRLIYFSYDVKMKEKGDIPEGYSVSREKKERFSLILESASTNQTSMYLCASSPPVGEQFFGPGTRLTVL.

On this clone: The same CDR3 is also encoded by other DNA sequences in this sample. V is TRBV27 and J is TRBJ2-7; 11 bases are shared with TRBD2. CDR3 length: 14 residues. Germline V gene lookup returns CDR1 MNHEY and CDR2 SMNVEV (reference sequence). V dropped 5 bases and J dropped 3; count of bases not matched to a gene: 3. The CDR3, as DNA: TGTGCCAGCAGTGCCGGGACTAGCGGCTACGAGCAGTACTTC. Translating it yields CASSAGTSGYEQYF.

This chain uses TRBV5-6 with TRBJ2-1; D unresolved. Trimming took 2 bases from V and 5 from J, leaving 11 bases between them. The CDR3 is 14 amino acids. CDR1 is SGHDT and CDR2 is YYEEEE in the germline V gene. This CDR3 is CASSFEQFDNEQFF. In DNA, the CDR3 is TGTGCCAGCAGCTTTGAACAGTTCGACAATGAGCAGTTCTTC. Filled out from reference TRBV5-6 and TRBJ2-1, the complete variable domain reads DAGVTQSPTHLIKTRGQQVTLRCSPKSGHDTVSWYQQALGQGPQFIFQYYEEEERQRGNFPDRFSGHQFPNYSSELNVNALLLGDSALYLCASSFEQFDNEQFFGPGTRLTVL.

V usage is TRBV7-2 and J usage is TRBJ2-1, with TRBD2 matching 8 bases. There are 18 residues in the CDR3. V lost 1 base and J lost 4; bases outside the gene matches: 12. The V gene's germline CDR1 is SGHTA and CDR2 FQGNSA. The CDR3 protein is CASSLVRGIAGIYNEQFF. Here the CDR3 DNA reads TGTGCCAGCAGCTTAGTACGGGGGATAGCGGGAATATACAATGAGCAGTTCTTC. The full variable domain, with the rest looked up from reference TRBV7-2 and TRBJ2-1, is GAGVSQSPSNKVTEKGKDVELRCDPISGHTALYWYRQSLGQGLEFLIYFQGNSAPDKSGLPSDRFSAERTGGSVSTLTIQRTQQEDSAVYLCASSLVRGIAGIYNEQFFGPGTRLTVL.

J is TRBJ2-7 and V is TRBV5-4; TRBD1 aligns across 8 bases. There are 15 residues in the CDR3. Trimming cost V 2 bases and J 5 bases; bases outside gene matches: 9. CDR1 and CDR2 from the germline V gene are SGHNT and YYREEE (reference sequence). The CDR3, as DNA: TGTGCCAGCAGCTTTAGCAGGGGGCCGTTGCACGAGCAGTACTTC. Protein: CASSFSRGPLHEQYF.

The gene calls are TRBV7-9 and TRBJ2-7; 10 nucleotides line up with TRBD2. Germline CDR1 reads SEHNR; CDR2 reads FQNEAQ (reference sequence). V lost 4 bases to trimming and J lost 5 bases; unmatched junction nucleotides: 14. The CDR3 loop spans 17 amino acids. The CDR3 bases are TGTGCCAGCAGCTCAGGTCAGCGGGAGGGCGGAAGCCACGAGCAGTACTTC. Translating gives CASSSGQREGGSHEQYF.

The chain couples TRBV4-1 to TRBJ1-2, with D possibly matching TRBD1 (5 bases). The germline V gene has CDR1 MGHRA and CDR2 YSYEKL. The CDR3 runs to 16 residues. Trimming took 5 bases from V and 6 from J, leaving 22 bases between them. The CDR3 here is CASSTPIYRSGDGYTF. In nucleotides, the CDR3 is TGCGCCAGCAGCACGCCGATCTACCGGTCGGGGGATGGCTACACCTTC.

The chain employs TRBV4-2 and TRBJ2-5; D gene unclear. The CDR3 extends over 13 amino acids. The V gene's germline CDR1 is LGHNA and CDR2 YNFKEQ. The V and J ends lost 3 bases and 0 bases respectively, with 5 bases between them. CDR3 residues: CASSHTNQETQYF. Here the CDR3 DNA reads TGTGCCAGCAGCCACACAAACCAAGAGACCCAGTACTTC.

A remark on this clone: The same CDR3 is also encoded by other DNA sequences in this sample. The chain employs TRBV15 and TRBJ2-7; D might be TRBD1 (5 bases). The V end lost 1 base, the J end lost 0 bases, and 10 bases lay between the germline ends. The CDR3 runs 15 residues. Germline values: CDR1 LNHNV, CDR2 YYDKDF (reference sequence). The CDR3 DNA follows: TGTGCCACCAGCAGAGCTGGGGCTTACTCCTACGAGCAGTACTTC. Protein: CATSRAGAYSYEQYF.

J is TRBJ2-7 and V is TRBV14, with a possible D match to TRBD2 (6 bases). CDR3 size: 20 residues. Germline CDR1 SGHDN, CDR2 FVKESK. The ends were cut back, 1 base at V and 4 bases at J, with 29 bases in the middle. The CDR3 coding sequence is TGTGCCAGCAGCCAAGGACGGGAGACTTCCTTGACCTATCAGTGGTACGAGCAGTACTTC. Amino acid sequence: CASSQGRETSLTYQWYEQYF.